A selection of T cell receptor beta chains follows, all from one sample in a study of blood T cell repertoires in COVID-19. Measured with immunoSEQ multiplex PCR; TCRdb has only the in-frame clones, and not every one. The profile covers 200,000 to 250,000 clones, with 82% appearing a single time and approximately 3.1% taken by the ten largest. The sequencing input was PBMCs or T cells enriched from blood (not recorded which). The source of these receptors is a woman in her sixties who had recovered from COVID-19. The CDR3 runs from the conserved cysteine through the conserved F or W. The D gene is left open where the match is weak. Rows give clone size only sometimes, using once, few, many, or a class for an expanded clone.

j_call d_call clone_size v_call cdr3_aa cdr3_nt
TRBJ2-7 TRBD2 once TRBV19 CASSISLAAAYEQYF TGTGCCAGTAGTATTTCACTAGCGGCAGCCTACGAGCAGTACTTC
TRBJ2-3 TRBD2 - TRBV6-1 CASSARLAGTTDTQYF TGTGCCAGCAGTGCAAGACTAGCGGGGACCACAGATACGCAGTATTTT
TRBJ2-7 - - TRBV3-1/TRBV3-2 CASSQAIAGEQYF TGTGCCAGCAGCCAAGCGATTGCGGGCGAGCAGTACTTC
TRBJ2-5 - - TRBV11-2 CASSLYTIETQYF TGTGCCAGCAGCTTATACACAATAGAGACCCAGTACTTC
TRBJ2-2 TRBD2 - TRBV7-8 CASLRGRANTGELFF TGTGCCAGCTTGAGAGGGAGGGCCAACACCGGGGAGCTGTTTTTT
TRBJ2-3 TRBD2 few TRBV4-1 CASSRSGRASEGYTDTQYF TGCGCCAGCAGCCGTAGCGGGAGGGCCTCTGAGGGTTACACAGATACGCAGTATTTT
TRBJ2-3 - - TRBV7-2 CASSLVGRGGLSTDTQYF TGTGCCAGCAGCTTAGTAGGGCGCGGGGGCCTTAGCACAGATACGCAGTATTTT
TRBJ2-1 TRBD2 - TRBV10-1 CASSEGLAVIYNEQFF TGCGCCAGCAGCGAGGGACTAGCGGTCATCTACAATGAGCAGTTCTTC
TRBJ1-2 - once TRBV4-3 CASSQERGNYYGYTF TGCGCCAGCAGCCAAGAGAGGGGGAATTACTATGGCTACACCTTC
TRBJ2-1 TRBD2 - TRBV3-1/TRBV3-2 CASSLDSGSYNEQFF TGTGCCAGCAGCCTAGATAGCGGGAGCTACAATGAGCAGTTCTTC
TRBJ1-1 TRBD1 - TRBV7-9 CASSLRGQANTEAFF TGTGCCTCCAGCCTGAGAGGACAGGCCAACACTGAAGCTTTCTTT
TRBJ2-7 TRBD2 - TRBV5-1 CASSPGDGRGDYEQYF TGCGCCAGCAGCCCCGGTGACGGGAGGGGAGACTACGAGCAGTACTTC
TRBJ1-5 - few TRBV3-1/TRBV3-2 CASSQDSRGNQPQHF TGTGCCAGCAGCCAAGATTCCAGGGGAAATCAGCCCCAGCATTTT
TRBJ2-2 TRBD1 - TRBV7-2 CASSLGQGSTGELFF TGTGCCAGCAGCTTAGGACAGGGTAGCACCGGGGAGCTGTTTTTT
TRBJ2-2 - once TRBV27 CASSGGIYTGELFF TGTGCCAGCAGCGGGGGAATTTACACCGGGGAGCTGTTTTTT
TRBJ2-3 TRBD1 - TRBV30 CAWSSGQGYTDTQYF TGTGCCTGGAGCTCCGGACAGGGGTACACAGATACGCAGTATTTT
TRBJ2-7 - - TRBV7-2 CASSFTPLRQADYEQYF TGTGCCAGCAGCTTTACCCCTCTTCGACAGGCGGACTACGAGCAGTACTTC
TRBJ2-1 TRBD2 - TRBV3-1/TRBV3-2 CASSQSVLAGNNEQFF TGTGCCAGCAGCCAAAGTGTACTAGCGGGAAACAATGAGCAGTTCTTC
TRBJ1-6 - - TRBV11-1 CASSSRAGNSPLHF TGTGCCAGCAGCTCCAGGGCTGGTAATTCACCCCTCCACTTT
TRBJ1-2 - - TRBV10-3 CAISSGTLTTNYGYTF TGTGCCATCAGCTCCGGGACACTCACTACAAACTATGGCTACACCTTC
TRBJ2-5 - - TRBV19 CASSSGLQETQYF TGTGCCAGTAGTTCAGGACTACAAGAGACCCAGTACTTC
TRBJ2-7 - - TRBV5-1 CASSLIPGLSYEQYF TGCGCCAGCAGCTTGATTCCAGGCCTCTCCTACGAGCAGTACTTC
TRBJ1-1 TRBD1 - TRBV18 CASSPGQGTEAFF TGTGCCAGCTCACCTGGACAGGGCACTGAAGCTTTCTTT
TRBJ2-6 TRBD2 - TRBV4-1 CASSQDIERGGSGANVLTF TGCGCCAGCAGCCAAGATATCGAGCGGGGGGGCTCTGGGGCCAACGTCCTGACTTTC
TRBJ2-7 TRBD1 - TRBV5-6 CASSPRQGAVQYF TGTGCCAGCAGCCCTAGACAGGGGGCAGTGCAGTACTTC
TRBJ1-3 TRBD1 - TRBV5-4 CASTKQGAGNTIYF TGTGCCAGCACCAAACAGGGGGCTGGAAACACCATATATTTT
TRBJ2-7 - - TRBV7-8 CASSSTGTPQSEQYF TGTGCCAGCAGCTCAACCGGGACACCTCAAAGCGAGCAGTACTTC
TRBJ2-7 TRBD2 - TRBV3-1/TRBV3-2 CASSRNLGTSGVYEQYF TGTGCCAGCAGTCGGAACCTAGGGACTAGCGGGGTATACGAGCAGTACTTC
TRBJ2-1 TRBD1 - TRBV29-1 CSVERTGVNNEQFF TGCAGCGTTGAAAGGACAGGGGTCAACAATGAGCAGTTCTTC
TRBJ1-5 - - TRBV5-4 CAFSRQELNQPQHF TGTGCCTTTTCCCGGCAGGAACTTAATCAGCCCCAGCATTTT
TRBJ1-2 - - TRBV6-5 CASSYTAGTMGYTF TGTGCCAGCAGTTATACGGCAGGGACTATGGGCTACACCTTC
TRBJ2-1 TRBD2 - TRBV5-1 CASSLAFKLAGDYNEQFF TGCGCCAGCAGCTTGGCCTTTAAGCTAGCGGGAGACTACAATGAGCAGTTCTTC
TRBJ2-4 TRBD1 few TRBV19 CASSINEGAQGNIQYF TGTGCCAGTAGTATAAATGAGGGGGCGCAGGGAAACATTCAGTACTTC
TRBJ2-7 TRBD2 few TRBV7-8 CASSPLPGGEGYYEQYF TGTGCCAGCAGCCCATTGCCGGGAGGGGAAGGCTACTACGAGCAGTACTTC
TRBJ1-6 - once TRBV19 CASSIVTGDNSPLHF TGTGCCAGTAGTATAGTGACGGGAGATAATTCACCCCTCCACTTT
TRBJ2-7 - - TRBV7-9 CASSTVRRYEQYF TGTGCCAGCAGCACGGTGAGGAGGTACGAGCAGTACTTC
TRBJ1-4 - - TRBV2 CASSDWEKNEKLFF TGTGCCAGCAGTGATTGGGAGAAGAATGAAAAACTGTTTTTT
TRBJ1-6 - - TRBV5-1 CASSLGQGDNSPLHF TGCGCCAGCAGCTTGGGGCAGGGCGATAATTCACCCCTCCACTTT
TRBJ1-2 - - TRBV6-1 CASSEVAGAIYGYTF TGTGCCAGCAGTGAAGTGGCAGGGGCAATCTATGGCTACACCTTC
TRBJ2-4 TRBD2 - TRBV2 CASSVGLAGGRETKNIQYF TGTGCCAGCAGTGTTGGACTAGCGGGAGGGAGGGAGACCAAAAACATTCAGTACTTC
TRBJ2-1 TRBD2 - TRBV4-2 CASSQVVSGSRYNEQFF TGTGCCAGCAGCCAAGTGGTTAGCGGGAGCCGTTACAATGAGCAGTTCTTC
TRBJ2-6 - once TRBV10-3 CAISESIPSGANVLTF TGTGCCATCAGTGAGTCTATCCCCTCTGGGGCCAACGTCCTGACTTTC
TRBJ2-4 - - TRBV4-2 CASSQKPLRDTKVDIQYF TGTGCCAGCAGCCAAAAACCGCTCCGGGACACTAAGGTCGACATTCAGTACTTC
TRBJ1-2 TRBD1 - TRBV2 CASNNPTGNGYTF TGTGCCAGCAATAACCCGACAGGGAATGGCTACACCTTC
TRBJ1-6 TRBD1 - TRBV7-9 CASSLAPGQGFSYNSPLHF TGTGCCAGCAGCTTAGCGCCGGGACAGGGGTTTTCCTATAATTCACCCCTCCACTTT
TRBJ2-1 TRBD2 few TRBV24-1 CATSGGLAGGNNEQFF TGTGCCACCAGTGGGGGACTAGCGGGGGGAAACAATGAGCAGTTCTTC